The 19 T cell receptor beta chains given below trace back to one sample, sequenced in a study of Tregs in tolerant kidney transplant recipients. This table comes from immunoSEQ multiplex PCR, and its TCRdb copy is limited to in-frame clones, with some not included. The table lists tens of thousands of clones, just under 97% of them singletons. Which antigens these TCRs recognize remains unknown. Sequenced material: Tregs from blood cultured with allogeneic cells. Receptors originate from a human donor in good health.

For the CDR3, the DNA is TGTGCCAGCAGTGCTCGGACAGCTGAAAAACTGTTTTTT. It encodes CASSARTAEKLFF. The V and J genes are TRBV25-1 and TRBJ1-4; D possibly corresponds to TRBD1 (6 bases). CDR3 length: 13 residues. Germline values: CDR1 MGHDK, CDR2 SYGVNS. Trimming pared 4 bases from V and 7 bases from J, leaving 10 bases between.

This chain joins TRBV20-1 and TRBJ1-4; D gene uncertain. CDR3 length: 10 residues. Germline V gene sequence: CDR1 DFQATT, CDR2 SNEGSKA (reference sequence). Trimming shortened V by 6 bases and J by 5 bases, and 4 bases separated the two germline ends. The CDR3: CSALNEKLFF. In DNA, the CDR3 is TGCAGTGCCCTCAATGAAAAACTGTTTTTT.

V and J are TRBV12-2 and TRBJ1-5. TRBV12-2 represents a pseudogene. CDR3 length equals 17 residues. The CDR3 spells CASRTETAHRRDQPQHF. The CDR3 DNA is TGTGCAAGTCGCACTGAAACGGCCCACCGGCGGGATCAGCCCCAGCATTTT.

The V gene is TRBV6-5, the J gene TRBJ2-1; no firm D call. V was shortened by 10 bases and J by 7 bases, with 14 bases between the two germline ends. This CDR3 comprises 12 residues. Germline V gene data show CDR1 as MNHEY and CDR2 as SVGAGI. The CDR3 sequence is CATTRWWNEQFF. CDR3 DNA sequence: TGTGCCACTACCCGGTGGTGGAATGAGCAGTTCTTC.

This chain uses TRBV29-1 with TRBJ1-1; D might be TRBD1 (5 bases). CDR1 and CDR2 from the germline V gene are SQVTM and ANQGSEA. CDR3 length: 14 residues. The V end lost 0 bases, the J end lost 1 base, and 9 bases lay between the germline ends. The CDR3 DNA reads as TGCAGCGTTGAAGAGCGGGGGAAGAACACTGAAGCTTTCTTT. Translating gives CSVEERGKNTEAFF.

The chain is built from TRBV11-2 and TRBJ1-2, with D unresolved. The CDR3 contains 13 residues. Looked up from germline, CDR1 is SGHAT and CDR2 is FQNNGV. V was pared by 5 bases and J by 2 bases, with 9 bases between. CDR3 residues: CASSPGPNYGYTF. CDR3 in DNA: TGTGCCAGCAGCCCTGGGCCGAACTATGGCTACACCTTC.

V gene TRBV5-1 combines with J gene TRBJ1-1, with 7 bases identical to TRBD1. CDR3 length equals 16 residues. Germline V CDR1 and CDR2: SGHRS, YFSETQ. Losses at the gene ends were 4 bases for V and 3 bases for J; bases not matched to a gene: 12. This CDR3 reads CASSQNAPGGHTEAFF. In DNA, the CDR3 is TGCGCCAGCAGCCAAAACGCCCCAGGGGGACACACTGAAGCTTTCTTT.

V gene TRBV5-1 combines with J gene TRBJ1-1, with 10 bases aligning to TRBD1. This CDR3 contains 16 residues. Germline loops: CDR1 SGHRS, CDR2 YFSETQ. Unmatched junction bases numbered 10, after V lost 4 bases and J lost 4 bases. For the CDR3, the DNA is TGCGCCAGCAGCACGAATCGGGACAGGGGACTCACTGAAGCTTTCTTT. Encoded protein: CASSTNRDRGLTEAFF. Using reference TRBV5-1 and TRBJ1-1 for the parts outside the CDR3, the full variable domain is KAGVTQTPRYLIKTRGQQVTLSCSPISGHRSVSWYQQTPGQGLQFLFEYFSETQRNKGNFPGRFSGRQFSNSRSEMNVSTLELGDSALYLCASSTNRDRGLTEAFFGQGTRLTVV.

This chain joins TRBV11-2 and TRBJ1-4, with 11 bases fitting TRBD1. The ends lost 4 bases at V and 5 bases at J; junction bases unmatched: 0. CDR1 and CDR2 (germline): SGHAT, FQNNGV. CDR3 size: 14 residues. The CDR3 loop is CASSWTGGNEKLFF. For the CDR3, the DNA is TGTGCCAGCAGCTGGACAGGGGGCAATGAAAAACTGTTTTTT. Supplemented by reference TRBV11-2 and TRBJ1-4, the full variable domain reads EAGVAQSPRYKIIEKRQSVAFWCNPISGHATLYWYQQILGQGPKLLIQFQNNGVVDDSQLPKDRFSAERLKGVDSTLKIQPAKLEDSAVYLCASSWTGGNEKLFFGSGTQLSVL.

The CDR3 bases are TGTGCCAGCAGCTTGGGACAGGGGGTAGGCGAGCAGTACTTC. Its translation is CASSLGQGVGEQYF. The V and J genes are TRBV11-2 and TRBJ2-7, with 11 bases lining up with TRBD1. This CDR3 region has 14 residues. CDR1 is SGHAT and CDR2 is FQNNGV in the germline V gene. J was trimmed by 6 bases and V by 3 bases; bases with no gene match: 4.

Here the CDR3 reads CASRASGFYEQYF. DNA for the CDR3: TGTGCCAGCAGGGCTAGCGGTTTCTACGAGCAGTACTTC. The rearrangement joins TRBV6-1 to TRBJ2-7; 7 positions match TRBD2. The CDR3 is made up of 13 amino acids. The ends lost 6 bases at V and 3 bases at J; junction bases unmatched: 5. Germline V lookup: CDR1 MNHNS, CDR2 SASEGT.

V is TRBV4-1 and J is TRBJ2-3, with unresolved D. The CDR3 is 15 amino acids. Looked up from germline, CDR1 is MGHRA and CDR2 is YSYEKL. Trimming took 1 base from V and 4 from J, leaving 12 bases between them. The CDR3 DNA reads TGCGCCAGCAGCCAAGGCATGCCGGCATCAGATACGCAGTATTTT. Translating it yields CASSQGMPASDTQYF.

The chain couples TRBV18 to TRBJ1-1; no clear D gene. Germline V gene data show CDR1 as KGHSH and CDR2 as LQKENI. The CDR3 covers 15 residues. The V gene lost 3 bases and the J gene lost 0 bases, with 11 bases spanning the gap. CDR3 DNA sequence: TGTGCCAGCTCACCCCTATGGGAGATGAACACTGAAGCTTTCTTT. Its translation: CASSPLWEMNTEAFF.

The gene calls are TRBV6-6 and TRBJ1-5; tentative D call: TRBD1 (5 bases). The ends were cut back, 4 bases at V and 1 base at J, with 11 bases in the middle. Germline lookup yields CDR1 MNHNY and CDR2 SVGAGI (reference sequence). The CDR3 consists of 15 residues. CDR3 bases: TGTGCCAGCAGTTTTAGAGGGGACAGCAATCAGCCCCAGCATTTT. This sequence encodes CASSFRGDSNQPQHF.

The chain joins TRBV18 to TRBJ1-4, with TRBD1 as a possible D gene (5 bases). This CDR3 is built from 12 residues. Trimming shortened V by 3 bases and J by 10 bases, and 9 bases separated the two germline ends. In germline, CDR1 is KGHSH, CDR2 LQKENI. CDR3: CASSPPQGKLFF. The CDR3 nucleotides are TGTGCCAGCTCACCGCCCCAGGGAAAACTGTTTTTT.

The chain is built from TRBV19 and TRBJ2-2, with TRBD1 as a possible D gene (7 bases). The germline V and J ends were trimmed by 7 bases and 5 bases, with 14 bases remaining between them. Germline CDR1 LNHDA, CDR2 SQIVND (reference sequence). The CDR3 is 14 residues long. The CDR3 protein is CASKDQGGTGELFF. The CDR3 region has the DNA TGTGCCAGTAAGGACCAGGGGGGAACCGGGGAGCTGTTTTTT.

The chain has TRBV19 and TRBJ1-2; TRBD1 matches at 12 bases. The CDR3 loop spans 17 amino acids. CDR1 LNHDA and CDR2 SQIVND come from the germline V gene (reference sequence). With 4 bases clipped from V and 1 base from J, the junction kept 7 bases outside the gene matches. The chain's CDR3 is CASSTPGQGALNYGYTF. CDR3 DNA: TGTGCCAGTAGTACCCCGGGACAGGGGGCACTTAACTATGGCTACACCTTC.

V gene TRBV7-9 combines with J gene TRBJ2-7, with TRBD1 matching over 7 bases. Germline CDR1 is SEHNR and CDR2 is FQNEAQ (reference sequence). This CDR3 spans 14 amino acids. Germline trimming cut 0 bases from V and 3 bases from J; bases unmatched to any gene: 2. This CDR3 reads CASSLAGQSYEQYF. The CDR3 DNA reads as TGTGCCAGCAGCTTAGCGGGACAGAGCTACGAGCAGTACTTC.

J is TRBJ1-2 and V is TRBV18; possible D gene TRBD1, 5 bases. Germline assignment: CDR1 KGHSH and CDR2 LQKENI. The CDR3 contains 14 residues. Trimming took off 1 base at V and 3 bases at J, with 9 bases between the two ends. The CDR3 region is CASSPRLRDYGYTF. The CDR3 nucleotides read TGTGCCAGCTCACCACGTCTCAGGGACTATGGCTACACCTTC. The complete variable domain, with remaining parts taken from reference TRBV18 and TRBJ1-2, reads NAGVMQNPRHLVRRRGQEARLRCSPMKGHSHVYWYRQLPEEGLKFMVYLQKENIIDESGMPKERFSAEFPKEGPSILRIQQVVRGDSAAYFCASSPRLRDYGYTFGSGTRLTVV.